This T cell receptor beta chain derives from a study of spatial heterogeneity in lung cancer. One entry per CDR3 protein results from TCRdb running MiXCR on the 5' RACE reads. Of tens of thousands of distinct CDR3 sequences listed, roughly 12% were seen once; the top ten hold just over 40%. About this clonotype: The antigen remains unidentified.

Described time point: sample taken at primary tumor resection. Sequencing of whole RNA from tumor, nontumor lung or frozen PBMC involved no sorting. CDR1 LGHNA and CDR2 YSLEER come from the germline V gene. Trimming cost V 3 bases and J 1 base, with 9 bases left between them. CDR3 length: 15 residues. General observations from the study: Ubiquitous expanded tumor TCRs showed up in blood more at resection than follow-up.

V and J are TRBV4-3 and TRBJ2-2; weak D call: TRBD1 (5 bases). Sequencing used PBMCs, obtained at surgery. The source of this sequence is a male donor with early-stage non-small cell lung cancer. The chain's CDR3 is CASSQRGQNTGELFF. DNA for the CDR3: TGCGCCAGCAGCCAGCGAGGACAGAACACCGGGGAGCTGTTTTTT.